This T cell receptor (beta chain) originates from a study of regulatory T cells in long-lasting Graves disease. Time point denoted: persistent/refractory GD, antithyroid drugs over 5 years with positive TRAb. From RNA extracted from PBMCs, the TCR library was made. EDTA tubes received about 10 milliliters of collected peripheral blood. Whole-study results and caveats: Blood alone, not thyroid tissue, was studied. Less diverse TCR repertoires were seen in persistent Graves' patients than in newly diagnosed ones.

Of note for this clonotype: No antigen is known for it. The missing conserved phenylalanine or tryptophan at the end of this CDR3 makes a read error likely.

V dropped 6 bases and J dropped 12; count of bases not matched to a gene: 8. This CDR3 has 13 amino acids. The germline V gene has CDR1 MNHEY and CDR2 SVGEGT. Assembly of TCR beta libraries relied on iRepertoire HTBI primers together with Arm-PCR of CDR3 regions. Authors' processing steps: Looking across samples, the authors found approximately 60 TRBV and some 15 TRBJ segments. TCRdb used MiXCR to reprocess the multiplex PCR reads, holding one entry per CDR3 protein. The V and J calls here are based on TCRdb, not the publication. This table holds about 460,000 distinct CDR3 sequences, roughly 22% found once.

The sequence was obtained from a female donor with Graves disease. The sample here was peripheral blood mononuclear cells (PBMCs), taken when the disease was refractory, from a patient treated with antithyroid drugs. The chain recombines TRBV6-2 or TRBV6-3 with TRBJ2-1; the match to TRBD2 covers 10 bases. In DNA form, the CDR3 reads TGTGCCAGCAGAACCGGGACTAGCGAGGTGCAGTTCCTC. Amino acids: CASRTGTSEVQFL.